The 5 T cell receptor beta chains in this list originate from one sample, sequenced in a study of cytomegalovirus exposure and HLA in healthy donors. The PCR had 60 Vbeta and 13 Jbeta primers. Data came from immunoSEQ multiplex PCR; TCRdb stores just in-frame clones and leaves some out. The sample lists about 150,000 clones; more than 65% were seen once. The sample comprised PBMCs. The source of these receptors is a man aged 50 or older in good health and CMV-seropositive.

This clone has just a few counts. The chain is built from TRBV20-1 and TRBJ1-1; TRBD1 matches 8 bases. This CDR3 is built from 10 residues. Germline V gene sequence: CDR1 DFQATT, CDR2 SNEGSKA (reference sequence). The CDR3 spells CRAGGNEAFF. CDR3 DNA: TGCAGGGCAGGGGGCAATGAAGCTTTCTTT.

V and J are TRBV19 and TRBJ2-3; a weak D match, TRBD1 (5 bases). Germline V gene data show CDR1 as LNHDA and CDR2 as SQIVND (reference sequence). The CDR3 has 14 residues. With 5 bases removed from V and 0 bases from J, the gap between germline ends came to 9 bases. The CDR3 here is CASSLTASTDTQYF. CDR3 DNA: TGTGCCAGTAGTCTGACAGCTAGCACAGATACGCAGTATTTT.

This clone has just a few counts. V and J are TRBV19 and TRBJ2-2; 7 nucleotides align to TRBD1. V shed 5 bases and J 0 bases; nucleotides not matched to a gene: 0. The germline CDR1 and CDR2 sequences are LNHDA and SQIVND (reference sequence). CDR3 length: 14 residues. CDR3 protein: CASSGTANTGELFF. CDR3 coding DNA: TGTGCCAGTAGTGGGACAGCGAACACCGGGGAGCTGTTTTTT.

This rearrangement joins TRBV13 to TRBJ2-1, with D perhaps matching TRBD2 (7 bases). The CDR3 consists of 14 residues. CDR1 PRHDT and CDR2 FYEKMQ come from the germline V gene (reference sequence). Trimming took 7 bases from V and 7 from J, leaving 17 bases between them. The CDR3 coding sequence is TGTGCCAGCATCCGGTCAGGGGAGGGGAATGAGCAGTTCTTC. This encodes CASIRSGEGNEQFF. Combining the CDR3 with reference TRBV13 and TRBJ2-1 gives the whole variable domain AAGVIQSPRHLIKEKRETATLKCYPIPRHDTVYWYQQGPGQDPQFLISFYEKMQSDKGSIPDRFSAQQFSDYHSELNMSSLELGDSALYFCASIRSGEGNEQFFGPGTRLTVL.

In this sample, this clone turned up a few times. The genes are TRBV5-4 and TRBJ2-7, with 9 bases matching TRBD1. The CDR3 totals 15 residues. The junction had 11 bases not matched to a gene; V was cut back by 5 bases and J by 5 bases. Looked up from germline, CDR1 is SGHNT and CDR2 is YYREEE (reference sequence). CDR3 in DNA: TGTGCCAGCAGTCCCCGGGACAGGGTAAACAACGAGCAGTACTTC. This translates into CASSPRDRVNNEQYF.